The 18 T cell receptor beta chains reported below all come from one sample, sequenced in a study of blood T cell repertoires in COVID-19. Profiled with immunoSEQ multiplex PCR; TCRdb holds only in-frame clones, not every one. The sample carries some 190,000 clones, about 88% recorded once. The sample consisted of PBMCs or T cells enriched from blood (not recorded which). These TCRs come from a middle-aged woman with acute COVID-19.

This clone was detected only a few times. The J gene is TRBJ2-2, the V gene TRBV19; D might be TRBD2 (7 bases). Germline V gene lookup returns CDR1 LNHDA and CDR2 SQIVND (reference sequence). V dropped 3 bases and J dropped 3 bases, with 14 bases sitting between them. The CDR3 covers 16 residues. The CDR3 here is CASSIRGGTDTGELFF. In DNA, the CDR3 is TGTGCCAGTAGTATCAGGGGAGGGACGGACACCGGGGAGCTGTTTTTT.

The genes are TRBV19 and TRBJ1-2; D call uncertain. CDR3 length equals 15 residues. Germline assignment: CDR1 LNHDA and CDR2 SQIVND (reference sequence). Trimming removed 5 bases at V and 8 bases at J, with 21 bases between. The CDR3 nucleotides are TGTGCCAGTAGTGGACCCGGTTGGACTCCCTCGGGCTACACCTTC. Protein: CASSGPGWTPSGYTF.

The V call is TRBV5-1, the J call TRBJ2-1; 8 bases agree with TRBD2. V was pared by 0 bases and J by 0 bases, with 11 bases of the junction left unmatched. Germline assignment: CDR1 SGHRS and CDR2 YFSETQ. The CDR3 totals 19 residues. The CDR3 sequence: CASSLAYSSGGSSYNEQFF. DNA for the CDR3: TGCGCCAGCAGCTTGGCTTATAGTTCGGGGGGGAGCTCCTACAATGAGCAGTTCTTC.

The chain recombines TRBV18 with TRBJ2-3; TRBD2 aligns across 8 bases. The CDR3 extends over 14 amino acids. The V segment lost 0 bases and the J segment 12 bases; nucleotides outside the gene matches: 8. CDR1 is KGHSH and CDR2 is LQKENI in the germline V gene. The CDR3 DNA sequence: TGTGCCAGCTCACCACCGGGACTAGAGGGACTTCAGTATTTT. Protein product: CASSPPGLEGLQYF.

The table lists this clone with many counts. The chain has TRBV4-3 and TRBJ2-7; 13 bases align to TRBD2. V lost 4 bases and J lost 0; bases outside the gene matches: 3. This CDR3 has 16 amino acids. Germline V gene sequence: CDR1 LGHNA, CDR2 YSLEER. The CDR3 DNA reads as TGCGCCAGCAGCCCCCGGACTAGCGGGAGCTCCTACGAGCAGTACTTC. This encodes CASSPRTSGSSYEQYF.

In this sample, this clone turned up once. The V gene is TRBV5-4, the J gene TRBJ2-1; 11 nucleotides align to TRBD1. The ends lost 4 bases at V and 3 bases at J; junction bases unmatched: 3. CDR3 length equals 15 residues. Germline assignment: CDR1 SGHNT and CDR2 YYREEE (reference sequence). DNA for the CDR3: TGTGCCAGCAGCGTCGGGACAGGGGGCTACAATGAGCAGTTCTTC. Protein sequence: CASSVGTGGYNEQFF.

This clone came up once. The chain carries TRBV19 and TRBJ2-3, with TRBD2 matching 14 bases. Trimming took 9 bases from V and 11 from J; bases not matched to a gene: 7. The CDR3 sequence is 13 residues long. In germline, CDR1 is LNHDA, CDR2 SQIVND (reference sequence). The CDR3 loop reads CASTGTSGSRQYF. The CDR3 DNA reads TGTGCCAGCACCGGGACTAGCGGGAGCAGGCAGTATTTT.

For the CDR3, the DNA is TGTGCCAGCAGCCCGGGAGCAGGGTTGAGCAATCAGCCCCAGCATTTT. Encoded protein: CASSPGAGLSNQPQHF. This chain uses TRBV7-6 with TRBJ1-5; the D gene is possibly TRBD1 (5 bases). V lost 5 bases and J 1 base, leaving 15 bases between the germline ends. The CDR3 is 16 residues long. Germline V CDR1 and CDR2: SGHVS, FNYEAQ.

The rearrangement links TRBV2 to TRBJ2-1; 12 bases line up with TRBD2. The junction had 7 bases not matched to a gene; V was cut back by 5 bases and J by 8 bases. This CDR3 spans 15 amino acids. The germline CDR1 and CDR2 sequences are SNHLY and FYNNEI. In nucleotides, the CDR3 is TGTGCCAGCAGTAAGCCTAGCGGGGGGGCGGATGAGCAGTTCTTC. Translated, it gives CASSKPSGGADEQFF.

The V call is TRBV7-9, the J call TRBJ2-3; D is possibly TRBD2 (6 bases). The CDR3 spans 15 residues. Germline CDR1 and CDR2: SEHNR and FQNEAQ (reference sequence). V was clipped by 5 bases and J by 4 bases, with 16 bases between them. The CDR3 here is CASSEPGEGPDTQYF. CDR3 nucleotides: TGTGCCAGCAGCGAGCCGGGAGAAGGCCCAGATACGCAGTATTTT.

The sample holds a few counts of this clone. The rearrangement uses TRBV19 and TRBJ1-1; 11 bases align to TRBD1. Germline CDR1 LNHDA, CDR2 SQIVND (reference sequence). Losses at the gene ends were 7 bases for V and 6 bases for J; bases not matched to a gene: 4. The CDR3 consists of 13 residues. DNA of the CDR3: TGTGCCAGTAAGCCGGGACAGGGGGCTGAAGCTTTCTTT. Encoded protein: CASKPGQGAEAFF.

This chain connects TRBV5-1 to TRBJ1-1; a weak D match, TRBD1 (6 bases). The CDR3 is 17 residues long. V was shortened by 4 bases and J by 1 base, with 20 bases between the two germline ends. Germline loops: CDR1 SGHRS, CDR2 YFSETQ. CDR3 bases: TGCGCCAGCAGCAGGGTCGTGGCAGGGGCCGGGAACACTGAAGCTTTCTTT. Protein: CASSRVVAGAGNTEAFF. Based on the CDR3 plus reference TRBV5-1 and TRBJ1-1, the full variable domain is KAGVTQTPRYLIKTRGQQVTLSCSPISGHRSVSWYQQTPGQGLQFLFEYFSETQRNKGNFPGRFSGRQFSNSRSEMNVSTLELGDSALYLCASSRVVAGAGNTEAFFGQGTRLTVV.

A note on this clone: Distinct nucleotide sequences in the sample also encode this CDR3. The chain uses TRBV5-1 and TRBJ2-7, with TRBD1 as a possible D gene (6 bases). V gave up 1 base and J gave up 7 bases, with 15 bases separating them. Germline lookup yields CDR1 SGHRS and CDR2 YFSETQ. There are 14 residues in the CDR3. CDR3 region: CASSLRTELYEQYF. As DNA, the CDR3 is TGCGCCAGCAGCTTGAGGACAGAGCTATATGAGCAGTACTTC.

This clone was counted between two and nine times. V gene TRBV7-3 combines with J gene TRBJ2-2, with 7 bases lining up with TRBD1. This CDR3 spans 15 amino acids. Germline V gene sequence: CDR1 SGHTA, CDR2 FQGTGA. V shed 5 bases, J shed 4 bases, and the junction held 7 bases outside the gene matches. This chain's CDR3 is CASSLRQGRTGELFF. The CDR3 region has the DNA TGTGCCAGCAGCCTAAGACAGGGCCGCACCGGGGAGCTGTTTTTT.

The chain employs TRBV5-4 and TRBJ2-5; maybe TRBD1 (6 bases). Germline CDR1 is SGHNT and CDR2 is YYREEE (reference sequence). V lost 1 base and J 1 base, leaving 14 bases between the germline ends. CDR3 size: 16 residues. Written as DNA, the CDR3 is TGTGCCAGCAGCTTGAGGGGGATTTATGGCCAAGAGACCCAGTACTTC. This translates into CASSLRGIYGQETQYF.

This sequence joins TRBV4-1 and TRBJ1-2; maybe TRBD1 (5 bases). V lost 2 bases and J 2 bases, leaving 12 bases between the germline ends. The CDR3 is 15 amino acids. From germline, CDR1 is MGHRA and CDR2 YSYEKL. Here the CDR3 reads CASSQLGEVNYGYTF. The CDR3 nucleotides read TGCGCCAGCAGCCAACTGGGGGAGGTAAACTATGGCTACACCTTC.

The chain recombines TRBV6-1 with TRBJ2-5; the D is unclear. The CDR3 totals 11 residues. Germline V gene sequence: CDR1 MNHNS, CDR2 SASEGT. The V end was cut by 5 bases, the J end by 4 bases, with 5 bases between. The CDR3 is CASSYRETQYF. CDR3 in DNA: TGTGCCAGCAGTTATAGAGAGACCCAGTACTTC.

V is TRBV7-9 and J is TRBJ1-2; D perhaps matches TRBD1 (6 bases). The CDR3 is 11 amino acids. V lost 6 bases and J 7 bases, leaving 9 bases between the germline ends. The germline gives CDR1 SEHNR, CDR2 FQNEAQ (reference sequence). CDR3 in DNA: TGTGCCAGCAGTTTCAGGGGTGGCTACACCTTC. Translating it yields CASSFRGGYTF. Based on the CDR3 plus reference TRBV7-9 and TRBJ1-2, the full variable domain is DTGVSQNPRHKITKRGQNVTFRCDPISEHNRLYWYRQTLGQGPEFLTYFQNEAQLEKSRLLSDRFSAERPKGSFSTLEIQRTEQGDSAMYLCASSFRGGYTFGSGTRLTVV.